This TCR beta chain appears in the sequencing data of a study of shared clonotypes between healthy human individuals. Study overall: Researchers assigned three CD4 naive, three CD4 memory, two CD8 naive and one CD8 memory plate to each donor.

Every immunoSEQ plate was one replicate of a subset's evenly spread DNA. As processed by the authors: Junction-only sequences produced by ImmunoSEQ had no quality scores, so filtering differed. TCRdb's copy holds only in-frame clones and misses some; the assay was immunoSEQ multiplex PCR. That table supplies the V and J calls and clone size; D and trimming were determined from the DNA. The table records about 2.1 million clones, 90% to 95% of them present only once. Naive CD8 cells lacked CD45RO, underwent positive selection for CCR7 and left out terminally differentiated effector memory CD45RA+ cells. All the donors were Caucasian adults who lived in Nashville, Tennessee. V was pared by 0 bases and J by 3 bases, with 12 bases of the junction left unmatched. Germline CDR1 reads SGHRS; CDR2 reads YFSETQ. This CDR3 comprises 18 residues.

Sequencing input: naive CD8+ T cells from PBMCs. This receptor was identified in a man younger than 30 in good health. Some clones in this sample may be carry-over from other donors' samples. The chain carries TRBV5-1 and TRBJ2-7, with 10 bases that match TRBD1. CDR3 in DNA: TGCGCCAGCAGCTTGGCCGGGACAGGGGATCTCCTCCACTACGAGCAGTACTTC. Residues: CASSLAGTGDLLHYEQYF.